Below, one T cell receptor (beta chain) is given with its context. Its antigen is currently unknown. Per the germline V gene, CDR1 is SNHLY and CDR2 is FYNNEI. The CDR3 contains 11 residues. V was clipped by 5 bases and J by 8 bases, with 9 bases between them. No patient escaped relapse after autologous stem cell transplantation, and brentuximab vedotin exposure varied. This specimen belongs to a study of PD-1 blockade in classical Hodgkin lymphoma. Study-level points and caveats: The origin of the repertoire differences remains undefined, with disease activity or prior therapy as possible causes.

Sequencing was performed with immunoSEQ multiplex PCR; in TCRdb, only in-frame clones are kept and a portion is missing. The sample holds about 34,000 clones; about 80% are singletons and the top ten take under 20%. The sample consisted of peripheral blood mononuclear cells (PBMCs), taken before the second cycle of nivolumab. The sequence came from a human donor with classical Hodgkin lymphoma. The chain is built from TRBV2 and TRBJ1-2; D possibly corresponds to TRBD1 (6 bases). The CDR3 nucleotides read TGTGCCAGCAGTAGGGGGGACGGCTACACCTTC. This gives the protein CASSRGDGYTF. The whole variable domain, remainder taken from reference TRBV2 and TRBJ1-2, is EPEVTQTPSHQVTQMGQEVILRCVPISNHLYFYWYRQILGQKVEFLVSFYNNEISEKSEIFDDQFSVERPDGSNFTLKIRSTKLEDSAMYFCASSRGDGYTFGSGTRLTVV.